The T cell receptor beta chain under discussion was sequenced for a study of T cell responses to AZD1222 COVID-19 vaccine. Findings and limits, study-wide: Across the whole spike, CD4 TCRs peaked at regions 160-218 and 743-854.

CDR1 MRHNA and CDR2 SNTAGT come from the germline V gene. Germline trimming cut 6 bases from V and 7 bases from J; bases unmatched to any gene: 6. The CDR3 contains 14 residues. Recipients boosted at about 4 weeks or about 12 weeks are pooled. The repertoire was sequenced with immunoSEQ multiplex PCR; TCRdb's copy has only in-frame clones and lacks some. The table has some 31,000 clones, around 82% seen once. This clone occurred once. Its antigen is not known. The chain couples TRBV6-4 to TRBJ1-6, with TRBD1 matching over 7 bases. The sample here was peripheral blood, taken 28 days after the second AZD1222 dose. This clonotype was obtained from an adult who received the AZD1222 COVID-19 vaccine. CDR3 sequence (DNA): TGTGCCAGCAGCGCGGGACAGTTCAATTCACCCCTCCACTTT. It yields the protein CASSAGQFNSPLHF.